This is a list of T cell receptor beta chains from one sample in a study of blood T cell repertoires in COVID-19. Libraries were prepared by immunoSEQ multiplex PCR; TCRdb keeps only in-frame clonotypes and omits some of them. Here the sample spans fewer than 200,000 clones, 80% to 90% being singletons. Sequenced input: peripheral blood. The receptors were gathered from a man between 18 and 35 years old who had recovered from COVID-19. Each CDR3 is given with its conserved first and last residue. A D gene is named only where the DNA matches it firmly. Clone sizes are given selectively: once, few, many, or a class where the clone is expanded.

>TRBV5-1|TRBJ2-5|-|-
CASSVAWVGETQYF
TGCGCCAGCAGCGTAGCGTGGGTCGGGGAGACCCAGTACTTC
>TRBV19|TRBJ1-5|-|-
CASNLNRVNQPQHF
TGTGCCAGTAATTTGAACAGGGTCAATCAGCCCCAGCATTTT
>TRBV4-1|TRBJ2-2|-|TRBD2
CASSQGRDLAGGREWLFF
TGCGCCAGCAGCCAAGGACGAGATCTAGCGGGAGGAAGAGAATGGCTGTTTTTT
>TRBV27|TRBJ2-2|-|TRBD1
CASSWDRLTGELFF
TGTGCCAGCAGCTGGGACAGACTAACCGGGGAGCTGTTTTTT
>TRBV11-2|TRBJ1-6|-|-
CASGSSYNSPLHF
TGTGCCAGCGGGAGCTCCTATAATTCACCCCTCCACTTT
>TRBV28|TRBJ2-3|-|TRBD1
CASSPGTVIDTQYF
TGTGCCAGCAGTCCCGGGACAGTGATAGATACGCAGTATTTT
>TRBV20-1|TRBJ1-2|-|-
CSASRQANYGYTF
TGCAGTGCTAGTCGGCAGGCCAACTATGGCTACACCTTC
>TRBV5-5|TRBJ2-3|-|-
CASSLQGYTDTQYF
TGTGCCAGCAGCTTGCAGGGATACACAGATACGCAGTATTTT
>TRBV5-5|TRBJ2-1|-|-
CASSLGSWDEQFF
TGTGCCAGCAGCTTGGGGAGCTGGGATGAGCAGTTCTTC
>TRBV30|TRBJ2-1|-|TRBD1
CAWSIYRQGSEQFF
TGTGCCTGGAGTATATATAGACAGGGGAGTGAGCAGTTCTTC
>TRBV5-1|TRBJ2-7|-|TRBD2
CASSLELAGSYEQYF
TGCGCCAGCAGCTTGGAACTAGCGGGGTCCTACGAGCAGTACTTC
>TRBV6-2/TRBV6-3|TRBJ2-7|-|TRBD2
CASSYSKSGRPTSPREQYF
TGTGCCAGCAGTTACTCGAAAAGCGGGAGGCCGACCTCCCCCAGGGAGCAGTACTTC
>TRBV3-1/TRBV3-2|TRBJ1-1|-|-
CASSPQAQRNTEAFF
TGTGCCAGCAGCCCCCAAGCTCAGCGAAACACTGAAGCTTTCTTT
>TRBV28|TRBJ2-1|-|-
CASSLWDGDWSYNEQFF
TGTGCCAGCAGTTTATGGGACGGGGATTGGTCCTACAATGAGCAGTTCTTC
>TRBV7-9|TRBJ1-4|few|-
CASSVDRSREKLFF
TGTGCCAGCAGCGTAGACAGGTCCCGAGAAAAACTGTTTTTT
>TRBV11-1|TRBJ2-7|-|-
CASSPRDWGVEQYF
TGTGCCAGCAGCCCGCGGGACTGGGGGGTCGAGCAGTACTTC
>TRBV27|TRBJ2-2|-|-
CASSIREVAGELFF
TGTGCCAGCAGCATCAGGGAGGTAGCCGGGGAGCTGTTTTTT
>TRBV6-6|TRBJ1-1|-|-
CASRGETDLAEAFF
TGTGCCAGCAGAGGGGAAACGGATTTGGCTGAAGCTTTCTTT
>TRBV7-2|TRBJ2-5|-|TRBD1
CASNGQGISETQYF
TGTGCCAGCAACGGACAGGGTATCTCAGAGACCCAGTACTTC
>TRBV4-1|TRBJ2-7|-|-
CASSQGIEPNYEQYF
TGCGCCAGCAGCCAAGGAATCGAGCCGAACTACGAGCAGTACTTC
>TRBV19|TRBJ2-1|-|TRBD2
CASSIEGLAAYNEQFF
TGTGCCAGTAGTATAGAGGGACTAGCGGCATACAATGAGCAGTTCTTC
>TRBV7-2|TRBJ2-7|-|-
CASRPDSYLAEQYF
TGTGCCAGCAGGCCGGACAGTTACCTCGCCGAGCAGTACTTC
>TRBV4-3|TRBJ2-1|-|TRBD1
CASSQDRQGDYEQFF
TGCGCCAGCAGCCAAGATAGGCAGGGGGATTATGAGCAGTTCTTC
>TRBV11-2|TRBJ2-7|-|TRBD2
CASSLQREKYF
TGTGCCAGCAGCTTGCAGCGGGAGAAGTACTTC
>TRBV2|TRBJ2-1|-|TRBD2
CASSLLAGGQNEQFF
TGTGCCAGCAGTCTCCTAGCGGGAGGGCAGAATGAGCAGTTCTTC
>TRBV24-1|TRBJ2-5|-|TRBD1
CATSVGTAQETQYF
TGTGCCACCAGTGTAGGGACAGCTCAAGAGACCCAGTACTTC
>TRBV4-1|TRBJ2-3|-|-
CASSQEWARTDTQYF
TGCGCCAGCAGCCAAGAGTGGGCCCGCACAGATACGCAGTATTTT
>TRBV6-5|TRBJ1-2|-|TRBD1
CASSYRGLNYGYTF
TGTGCCAGCAGTTACAGGGGGCTTAACTATGGCTACACCTTC
>TRBV10-2|TRBJ2-3|few|-
CASSDPYTDTQYF
TGCGCCAGCAGTGATCCCTACACAGATACGCAGTATTTT
>TRBV7-3|TRBJ2-1|-|TRBD2
CASSLGGASGVYNEQFF
TGTGCCAGCAGCTTAGGAGGGGCTAGCGGGGTCTACAATGAGCAGTTCTTC
>TRBV29-1|TRBJ2-1|-|TRBD2
CSVGVGGPHNEQFF
TGCAGCGTTGGGGTGGGAGGGCCCCACAATGAGCAGTTCTTC
>TRBV10-2|TRBJ2-1|few|-
CASSVLGLLNEQFF
TGCGCCAGCAGCGTACTTGGACTGCTCAATGAGCAGTTCTTC